This T cell receptor (beta chain) was documented in a study of human T cells and chemical hapten exposure. This clonotype was seen repeatedly, ten times or more. V was trimmed by 5 bases and J by 5 bases, leaving 22 bases between them. The germline V gene encodes CDR1 SGHRS and CDR2 YFSETQ. There are 16 residues in the CDR3. MiXCR was run by TCRdb on the RACE reads, yielding one entry per CDR3 protein. In the table there are approximately 57,000 distinct CDR3 sequences, roughly a tenth of which are singletons. Time point: patch test 1, 2 weeks after DPC sensitization. Described treatment: therapeutic diphenylcyclopropenone sensitization with weekly scalp DPC.

Material: whole blood, obtained in connection with sensitization to the hapten diphenylcyclopropenone (DPC). The V and J genes are TRBV5-1 and TRBJ1-1; possible D gene TRBD1, 5 bases. This TCR derives from a woman in her thirties or forties with alopecia areata. Some clones in this sample may be carry-over from other donors' samples. The chain's CDR3 is CASRSFTGTENTEAFF. CDR3 nucleotides: TGCGCCAGCAGATCTTTCACCGGGACGGAAAATACTGAAGCTTTCTTT. Supplemented by reference TRBV5-1 and TRBJ1-1, the full variable domain reads KAGVTQTPRYLIKTRGQQVTLSCSPISGHRSVSWYQQTPGQGLQFLFEYFSETQRNKGNFPGRFSGRQFSNSRSEMNVSTLELGDSALYLCASRSFTGTENTEAFFGQGTRLTVV.